One and the same sample provided the 20 T cell receptor beta chains below, sequenced in a study of T cell repertoires in cytomegalovirus infection. TCRdb analysed the reads with MiXCR anew, one entry per CDR3 protein. The sample lists more than 350,000 distinct CDR3 sequences, roughly a third occurring once. Sequencing input: PBMCs. These receptors came from a human donor in good health (CMV status not recorded). Some clones in this sample may be carry-over from other donors' samples.

This clonotype was counted at least ten times. This rearrangement joins TRBV19 to TRBJ2-7; perhaps TRBD2 as D (6 bases). The CDR3 is 12 amino acids. Germline lookup yields CDR1 LNHDA and CDR2 SQIVND (reference sequence). V lost 9 bases, J lost 3 bases, and 12 bases lay in between. Written as DNA, the CDR3 is TGTGCCAGCAGCCCGGGACTCTACGAGCAGTACTTC. Its translation: CASSPGLYEQYF.

CDR3 residues: CASSLSQTNTGELFF. For the CDR3, the DNA is TGTGCCAGCAGCTTAAGCCAGACTAACACCGGGGAGCTGTTTTTT. V usage is TRBV7-3 and J usage is TRBJ2-2; D is unclear. V shed 1 base and J shed 2 bases, with 8 bases lying between them. CDR1 is SGHTA and CDR2 is FQGTGA in the germline V gene. This CDR3 is 15 amino acids long.

J is TRBJ2-7 and V is TRBV5-1; 9 bases fit TRBD2. Germline V CDR1 and CDR2: SGHRS, YFSETQ. The V gene end was trimmed by 4 bases and the J gene end by 3 bases; junction bases not matched to a gene: 5. The CDR3 length is 14 residues. The CDR3 region is CASSVRSGGYEQYF. In DNA form, the CDR3 reads TGCGCCAGCAGCGTCCGTAGCGGGGGCTACGAGCAGTACTTC.

This clonotype appeared many times. V gene TRBV12-3 or TRBV12-4 combines with J gene TRBJ2-3, with a weak D call TRBD2 (5 bases). This CDR3 region has 14 residues. V lost 2 bases, J lost 5 bases, and 11 bases lay in between. The CDR3 spells CASSLPTAGDTQYF. The CDR3 DNA reads as TGTGCCAGCAGTTTACCCACCGCGGGAGATACGCAGTATTTT.

This chain joins TRBV6-6 and TRBJ1-4; no clear D. CDR3 length: 14 amino acids. Per germline, CDR1 MNHNY and CDR2 SVGAGI (reference sequence). Trimming removed 6 bases at V and 11 bases at J, with 19 bases between. CDR3 coding DNA: TGTGCCAGCAGAGCCCCTTATGGAAGGCTGAAACTGTTTTTT. The encoded protein is CASRAPYGRLKLFF.

V is TRBV14 and J is TRBJ1-5; D uncertain. The CDR3 has 13 residues. CDR1 and CDR2 (germline): SGHDN, FVKESK. Trimming took 0 bases from V and 3 from J, leaving 3 bases between them. The CDR3 loop reads CASSQEINQPQHF. Here the CDR3 DNA reads TGTGCCAGCAGCCAAGAAATCAATCAGCCCCAGCATTTT.

This clonotype was seen at least ten times. The rearrangement joins TRBV7-6 to TRBJ2-1; the match to TRBD2 covers 8 bases. Trimming removed 5 bases from V and 2 bases from J; junction bases left unmatched: 5. CDR1 and CDR2 from the germline V gene are SGHVS and FNYEAQ. This CDR3 region has 15 residues. For the CDR3, the DNA is TGTGCCAGCAGCACCCGCGGGGGGACCTACAATGAGCAGTTCTTC. Amino acid sequence: CASSTRGGTYNEQFF. Complete variable domain (other parts from reference TRBV7-6 and TRBJ2-1): GAGVSQSPRYKVTKRGQDVALRCDPISGHVSLYWYRQALGQGPEFLTYFNYEAQQDKSGLPNDRFSAERPEGSISTLTIQRTEQRDSAMYRCASSTRGGTYNEQFFGPGTRLTVL.

This clonotype showed up many times. This chain joins TRBV7-2 and TRBJ2-7; D is possibly TRBD1 (5 bases). The CDR3 extends over 15 amino acids. The germline V gene has CDR1 SGHTA and CDR2 FQGNSA. Trimming cost V 5 bases and J 4 bases, with 18 bases left between them. The DNA for the CDR3 is TGTGCCAGCAGCGGGGTTAGGGGTAAATCGTACGAGCAGTACTTC. Its translation: CASSGVRGKSYEQYF. Combining the CDR3 with reference TRBV7-2 and TRBJ2-7 gives the whole variable domain GAGVSQSPSNKVTEKGKDVELRCDPISGHTALYWYRQSLGQGLEFLIYFQGNSAPDKSGLPSDRFSAERTGGSVSTLTIQRTQQEDSAVYLCASSGVRGKSYEQYFGPGTRLTVT.

Points on this clonotype: A much larger clone differs by one base, so this may be a read error. The chain employs TRBV7-8 and TRBJ2-1, with D unclear. The CDR3 consists of 12 residues. The V gene's germline CDR1 is SGHVS and CDR2 FQNEAQ. CDR3 residues: CASSLHYNDQFF. For the CDR3, the DNA is TGTGCCAGCAGCCTTCATTACAATGATCAGTTCTTC.

As concerns this clonotype: This CDR3 fails to terminate in the conserved phenylalanine or tryptophan, so it likely reflects a read error. The V call is TRBV7-6, the J call TRBJ2-5; TRBD1 matches 10 bases. V lost 5 bases to trimming and J lost 1 base; unmatched junction nucleotides: 10. Germline CDR1 reads SGHVS; CDR2 reads FNYEAQ. This CDR3 has 17 residues. The CDR3 nucleotides read TGTGCCAGCAGCGTCGGACAGGGGGAGGAGGGCCAAGAGACCCAGTACTTA. Translating gives CASSVGQGEEGQETQYL.

The sample holds many counts of this clonotype. This chain joins TRBV12-3 or TRBV12-4 and TRBJ2-5, with TRBD2 as a possible D gene (5 bases). This CDR3 contains 15 residues. The V end lost 0 bases, the J end lost 5 bases, and 13 bases lay between the germline ends. CDR3 in amino acids: CASSLARGIGETQYF. The CDR3 nucleotides read TGTGCCAGCAGTTTAGCGAGAGGGATCGGGGAGACCCAGTACTTC.

This rearrangement joins TRBV6-5 to TRBJ2-3, with 7 bases fitting TRBD2. The CDR3 spans 15 residues. Germline V gives CDR1 MNHEY, CDR2 SVGAGI. V dropped 2 bases and J dropped 4; count of bases not matched to a gene: 6. CDR3 in DNA: TGTGCCAGCAGTTACGGGGGGGGACGGGCAGATACGCAGTATTTT. Translating it yields CASSYGGGRADTQYF.

Only a few counts were recorded for this clonotype. The rearrangement uses TRBV6-1 and TRBJ1-5; TRBD1 is a possible D gene (5 bases). The CDR3 spans 18 residues. Trimming cost V 1 base and J 0 bases, with 16 bases left between them. Germline V gene sequence: CDR1 MNHNS, CDR2 SASEGT. The CDR3 loop reads CASSEEGFRGSSNQPQHF. For the CDR3, the DNA is TGTGCCAGCAGTGAAGAGGGTTTTCGGGGCTCTAGCAATCAGCCCCAGCATTTT.

The gene calls are TRBV5-1 and TRBJ1-4, with 9 bases lining up with TRBD1. CDR1 is SGHRS, CDR2 YFSETQ, per germline. J was trimmed by 5 bases and V by 0 bases; bases with no gene match: 2. There are 15 residues in the CDR3. As DNA, the CDR3 is TGCGCCAGCAGCTTGGAGGGACAGGGAAATGAAAAACTGTTTTTT. Translation: CASSLEGQGNEKLFF. The full variable domain, its missing parts supplied by reference TRBV5-1 and TRBJ1-4, is KAGVTQTPRYLIKTRGQQVTLSCSPISGHRSVSWYQQTPGQGLQFLFEYFSETQRNKGNFPGRFSGRQFSNSRSEMNVSTLELGDSALYLCASSLEGQGNEKLFFGSGTQLSVL.

This clonotype was counted a few times. This rearrangement joins TRBV5-1 to TRBJ2-1, with 13 bases fitting TRBD2. Germline CDR1 reads SGHRS; CDR2 reads YFSETQ. V lost 4 bases to trimming and J lost 4 bases; unmatched junction nucleotides: 8. The CDR3 contains 17 residues. CDR3 amino acids: CASSGRGLAGLYNEQFF. The CDR3 DNA sequence: TGCGCCAGCAGCGGCCGGGGACTAGCGGGGTTGTACAATGAGCAGTTCTTC. The entire variable domain, with the rest obtained from reference TRBV5-1 and TRBJ2-1, is as follows: KAGVTQTPRYLIKTRGQQVTLSCSPISGHRSVSWYQQTPGQGLQFLFEYFSETQRNKGNFPGRFSGRQFSNSRSEMNVSTLELGDSALYLCASSGRGLAGLYNEQFFGPGTRLTVL.

The chain employs TRBV19 and TRBJ1-1; a possible D gene is TRBD1 (6 bases). Germline V gives CDR1 LNHDA, CDR2 SQIVND (reference sequence). The CDR3 consists of 16 residues. V lost 1 base, J lost 0 bases, and 12 bases lay in between. Here the CDR3 reads CASSIVGGHMNTEAFF. Written as DNA, the CDR3 is TGTGCCAGTAGTATAGTCGGGGGGCACATGAACACTGAAGCTTTCTTT.

The CDR3 spells CASSRWGLADSYEQYF. For the CDR3, the DNA is TGTGCCAGCAGCCGTTGGGGACTAGCGGACTCCTACGAGCAGTACTTC. The gene calls are TRBV11-2 and TRBJ2-7; 11 nucleotides match TRBD2. CDR1 and CDR2 from the germline V gene are SGHAT and FQNNGV. This CDR3 region has 16 residues. The junction had 6 bases not matched to a gene; V was cut back by 5 bases and J by 0 bases.

This clonotype was counted only a few times. The chain uses TRBV15 and TRBJ1-1; D gene ambiguous. V shed 0 bases and J shed 10 bases, with 9 bases lying between them. Germline CDR1 is LNHNV and CDR2 is YYDKDF (reference sequence). CDR3 length: 12 amino acids. The CDR3 DNA reads TGTGCCACCAGCAGAGATCGTCGGGGAGCTTTCTTT. Translation gives CATSRDRRGAFF.

About this clonotype itself: One end of the junction does not line up with germline, which may come from a read error. The chain recombines TRBV7-2 with TRBJ2-7; D is possibly TRBD2 (6 bases). The CDR3 consists of 16 residues. The V gene's germline CDR1 is SGHTA and CDR2 FQGNSA. CDR3 DNA sequence: TGTGACAGCAGCTTAGGGCGGGGCCAAGGCTGGTACGAGCAGTACTTC. It encodes CDSSLGRGQGWYEQYF.

At least ten counts were recorded for this clonotype. The chain uses TRBV7-2 and TRBJ2-7; the D is unclear. This CDR3 comprises 14 residues. Germline-derived CDR1 and CDR2 are SGHTA and FQGNSA. The V end lost 2 bases, the J end lost 0 bases, and 8 bases lay between the germline ends. The CDR3 region is CASSLIGSSYEQYF. DNA for the CDR3: TGTGCCAGCAGCTTAATAGGGTCCTCCTACGAGCAGTACTTC.